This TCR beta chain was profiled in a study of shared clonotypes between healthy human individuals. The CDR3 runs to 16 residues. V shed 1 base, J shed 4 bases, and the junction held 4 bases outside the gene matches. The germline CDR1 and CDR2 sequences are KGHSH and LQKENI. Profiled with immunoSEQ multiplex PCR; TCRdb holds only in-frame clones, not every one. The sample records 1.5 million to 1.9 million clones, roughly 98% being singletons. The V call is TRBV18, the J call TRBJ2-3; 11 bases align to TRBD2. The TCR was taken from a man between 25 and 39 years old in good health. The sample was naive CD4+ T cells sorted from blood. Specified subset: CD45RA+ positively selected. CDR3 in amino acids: CASSPLALAGADTQYF. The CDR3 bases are TGTGCCAGCTCACCACTGGCACTAGCGGGAGCAGATACGCAGTATTTT.